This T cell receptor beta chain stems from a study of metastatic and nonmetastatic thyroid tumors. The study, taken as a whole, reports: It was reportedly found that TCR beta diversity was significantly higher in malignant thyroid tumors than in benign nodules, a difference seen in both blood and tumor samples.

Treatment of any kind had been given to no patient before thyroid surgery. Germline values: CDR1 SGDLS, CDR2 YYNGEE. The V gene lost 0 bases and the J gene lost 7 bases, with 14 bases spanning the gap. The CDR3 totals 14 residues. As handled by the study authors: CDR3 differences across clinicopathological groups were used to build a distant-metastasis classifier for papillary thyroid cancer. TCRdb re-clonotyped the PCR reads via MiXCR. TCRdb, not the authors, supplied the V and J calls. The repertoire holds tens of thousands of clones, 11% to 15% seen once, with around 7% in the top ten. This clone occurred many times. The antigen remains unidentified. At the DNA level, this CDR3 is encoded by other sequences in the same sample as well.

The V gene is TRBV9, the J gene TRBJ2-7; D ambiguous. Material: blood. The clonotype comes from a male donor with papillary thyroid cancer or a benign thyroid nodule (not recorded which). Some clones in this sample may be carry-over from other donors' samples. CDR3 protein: CASSVGGGLGEQYF. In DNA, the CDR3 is TGTGCCAGCAGCGTAGGGGGTGGGCTAGGGGAGCAGTACTTC.